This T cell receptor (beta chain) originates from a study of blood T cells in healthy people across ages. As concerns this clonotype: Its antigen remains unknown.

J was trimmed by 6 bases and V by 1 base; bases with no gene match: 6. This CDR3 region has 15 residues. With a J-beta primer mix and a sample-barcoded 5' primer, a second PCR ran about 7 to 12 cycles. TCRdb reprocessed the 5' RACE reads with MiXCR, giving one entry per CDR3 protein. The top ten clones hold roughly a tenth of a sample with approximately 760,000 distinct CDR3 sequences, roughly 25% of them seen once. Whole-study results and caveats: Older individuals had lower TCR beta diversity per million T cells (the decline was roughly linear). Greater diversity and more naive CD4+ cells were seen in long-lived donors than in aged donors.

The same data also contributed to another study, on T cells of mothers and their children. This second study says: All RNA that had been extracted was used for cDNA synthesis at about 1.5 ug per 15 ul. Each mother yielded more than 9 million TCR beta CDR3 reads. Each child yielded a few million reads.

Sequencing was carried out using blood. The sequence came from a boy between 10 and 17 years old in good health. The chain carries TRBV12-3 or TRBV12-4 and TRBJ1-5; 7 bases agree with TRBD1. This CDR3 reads CASSLDRGPGQPQHF. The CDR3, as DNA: TGTGCCAGCAGTTTAGACAGGGGCCCGGGTCAGCCCCAGCATTTT.